Reported below is one TCR beta chain. Antigen unknown. The sample comes from a study of beta chain features in type 1 diabetes. In the study overall: Cell yields, age and gender were similar between patients and healthy donors. Study observations and caveats: When VDJ junctions were examined, type 1 diabetes patients showed fewer insertions and more deletions.

Germline CDR1 is KGHSH and CDR2 is LQKENI. There are 14 residues in the CDR3. V lost 2 bases and J 6 bases, leaving 14 bases between the germline ends. The entirety of the isolated RNA underwent reverse transcription, so expressed TCRB transcripts were sequenced. Repertoires were generated with immunoSEQ multiplex PCR, while TCRdb's copy carries only in-frame clones and drops some. The sample yields roughly 41,000 clones, roughly 49% seen once. J is TRBJ2-7 and V is TRBV18; TRBD2 is a possible D gene (5 bases). Material: central memory CD4+ T cells from blood. The TCR sequence derives from a young woman in good health. The CDR3 region is CASSPFYGVVEQYF. Written as DNA, the CDR3 is TGTGCCAGCTCACCATTCTACGGGGTCGTCGAGCAGTACTTC.